These 26 T cell receptor beta chains were sequenced from one sample in a study of OX40 agonist ivuxolimab in advanced cancers. Profiling relied on immunoSEQ multiplex PCR, and the TCRdb table lists in-frame clones only, not all of them. The sample contains around 94,000 clones, approximately 90% of which appear only once. Sequenced here: CD4+ or CD8+ T cells sorted from blood, sampled in a trial of the OX40 agonist ivuxolimab. These receptors were collected from an adult with an advanced solid tumor such as melanoma, head and neck, liver or kidney cancer.

This clone was counted once. V usage is TRBV7-2 and J usage is TRBJ2-5, with D uncertain. Trimming pared 5 bases from V and 1 base from J, leaving 11 bases between. Germline CDR1 and CDR2: SGHTA and FQGNSA. This CDR3 contains 14 residues. The CDR3 DNA follows: TGTGCCAGCAGCCCGTGGGCTACCCAAGAGACCCAGTACTTC. As protein: CASSPWATQETQYF.

The chain couples TRBV11-1 to TRBJ2-7; TRBD2 matches at 7 bases. After removal of 5 bases from V and 2 bases from J, the junction contained 12 bases not matched to a gene. CDR3 length: 16 residues. The germline CDR1 and CDR2 sequences are SGHAT and FQDESV (reference sequence). The CDR3 protein is CASSPNPSGKAYEQYF. CDR3 in DNA: TGTGCCAGCAGCCCAAACCCTAGCGGCAAAGCCTACGAGCAGTACTTC. The variable domain in full, with the rest retrieved from reference TRBV11-1 and TRBJ2-7, is EAEVAQSPRYKITEKSQAVAFWCDPISGHATLYWYRQILGQGPELLVQFQDESVVDDSQLPKDRFSAERLKGVDSTLKIQPAELGDSAMYLCASSPNPSGKAYEQYFGPGTRLTVT.

The chain is built from TRBV7-2 and TRBJ1-2; D possibly corresponds to TRBD1 (5 bases). In germline, CDR1 is SGHTA, CDR2 FQGNSA. The CDR3 contains 15 residues. Trimming left V 0 bases short and J 8 bases short, with 16 bases between. In DNA form, the CDR3 reads TGTGCCAGCAGCTTAGCGCTTCGGAGGGGTTGGGGCTACACCTTC. Translating it yields CASSLALRRGWGYTF.

In DNA, the CDR3 is TGTGCCAGCAGCTCCGGGACTAGCGGGTCTGCCATTCAGTACTTC. Encoded protein: CASSSGTSGSAIQYF. V and J are TRBV7-3 and TRBJ2-4; TRBD2 agrees at 12 bases. Germline assignment: CDR1 SGHTA and CDR2 FQGTGA. The CDR3 runs 15 residues. With 4 bases clipped from V and 9 bases from J, the junction kept 7 bases outside the gene matches. Full variable domain (missing parts from reference TRBV7-3 and TRBJ2-4): GAGVSQTPSNKVTEKGKYVELRCDPISGHTALYWYRQSLGQGPEFLIYFQGTGAADDSGLPNDRFFAVRPEGSVSTLKIQRTERGDSAVYLCASSSGTSGSAIQYFGAGTRLSVL.

This sequence joins TRBV6-1 and TRBJ1-4; D possibly corresponds to TRBD1 (6 bases). Germline V gives CDR1 MNHNS, CDR2 SASEGT. The CDR3 is made up of 15 amino acids. Trimming removed 1 base from V and 7 bases from J, with 13 bases in between. CDR3 protein: CASSEEGGASEKLFF. CDR3 in DNA: TGTGCCAGCAGTGAAGAAGGGGGGGCGAGTGAAAAACTGTTTTTT.

The chain combines TRBV27 with TRBJ1-1; D perhaps matches TRBD1 (5 bases). V lost 3 bases and J 3 bases, leaving 14 bases between the germline ends. The CDR3 is made up of 15 amino acids. Germline values: CDR1 MNHEY, CDR2 SMNVEV (reference sequence). The DNA for the CDR3 is TGTGCCAGCAGTTTTTCCGGGACGGTTGACACTGAAGCTTTCTTT. It specifies CASSFSGTVDTEAFF.

The chain couples TRBV5-4 to TRBJ2-2, with 10 bases aligning to TRBD2. With V trimmed by 2 bases and J by 2 bases, 6 bases remained unmatched. Per germline, CDR1 SGHNT and CDR2 YYREEE (reference sequence). This CDR3 has 17 residues. The CDR3 loop reads CASSFRSGRANTGELFF. CDR3 coding DNA: TGTGCCAGCAGCTTTAGGAGCGGGAGGGCTAACACCGGGGAGCTGTTTTTT.

The rearrangement joins TRBV30 to TRBJ2-5; possibly TRBD1 or TRBD2 for D (6 bases each). Germline CDR1 is GTSNPN and CDR2 is SVGIG (reference sequence). V gave up 4 bases and J gave up 4 bases, with 25 bases separating them. This CDR3 has 17 residues. The CDR3 region has the DNA TGTGCCTGGACCCCCGGTACCTCCGGGGGCCGGGGAGAGACCCAGTACTTC. Translated: CAWTPGTSGGRGETQYF. The full variable domain, completed using reference TRBV30 and TRBJ2-5, is SQTIHQWPATLVQPVGSPLSLECTVEGTSNPNLYWYRQAAGRGLQLLFYSVGIGQISSEVPQNLSASRPQDRQFILSSKKLLLSDSGFYLCAWTPGTSGGRGETQYFGPGTRLLVL.

The genes are TRBV7-3 and TRBJ2-6; D not certain. The CDR3 consists of 17 residues. Trimming stripped 5 bases from V and 0 bases from J, with 14 bases between. The V gene's germline CDR1 is SGHTA and CDR2 FQGTGA. CDR3 sequence: CASSLVPVHSGANVLTF. CDR3 in DNA: TGTGCCAGCAGCCTGGTGCCAGTTCACTCTGGGGCCAACGTCCTGACTTTC. Using reference TRBV7-3 and TRBJ2-6 for the parts outside the CDR3, the full variable domain is GAGVSQTPSNKVTEKGKYVELRCDPISGHTALYWYRQSLGQGPEFLIYFQGTGAADDSGLPNDRFFAVRPEGSVSTLKIQRTERGDSAVYLCASSLVPVHSGANVLTFGAGSRLTVL.

The V gene is TRBV5-1, the J gene TRBJ2-7; TRBD1 is a possible D gene (6 bases). Germline values: CDR1 SGHRS, CDR2 YFSETQ. The CDR3 consists of 14 residues. V dropped 8 bases and J dropped 2 bases, with 17 bases sitting between them. The CDR3 spells CASLNREIPYEQYF. CDR3 nucleotide sequence: TGCGCCAGTCTCAACAGGGAAATTCCCTACGAGCAGTACTTC.

The genes are TRBV19 and TRBJ1-1; D uncertain. Germline V gene lookup returns CDR1 LNHDA and CDR2 SQIVND (reference sequence). This CDR3 is 14 amino acids long. Trimming cost V 1 base and J 3 bases, with 9 bases left between them. The CDR3: CASSIVPGHTEAFF. The CDR3, as DNA: TGTGCCAGTAGTATAGTCCCGGGCCACACTGAAGCTTTCTTT.

The rearrangement uses TRBV19 and TRBJ2-3, with 8 bases identical to TRBD2. Losses at the gene ends were 10 bases for V and 0 bases for J; bases not matched to a gene: 9. The CDR3 has 15 residues. The germline CDR1 and CDR2 sequences are LNHDA and SQIVND (reference sequence). The CDR3 DNA sequence: TGTGCCACCCTACCGAGCGGGGGAAGCACAGATACGCAGTATTTT. Its translation is CATLPSGGSTDTQYF.

The V call is TRBV6-1, the J call TRBJ1-5; no clear D. With 1 base removed from V and 0 bases from J, the gap between germline ends came to 10 bases. This CDR3 comprises 16 residues. CDR1 MNHNS and CDR2 SASEGT come from the germline V gene. The CDR3 DNA reads TGTGCCAGCAGTGAAGTAATAGTTTCTAGCAATCAGCCCCAGCATTTT. It is translated as CASSEVIVSSNQPQHF.

This CDR3 is CASSLVSGRVGEQFF. As DNA, the CDR3 is TGTGCCAGCAGCTTGGTTAGCGGGAGGGTGGGGGAGCAGTTCTTC. The rearrangement uses TRBV7-9 and TRBJ2-1, with 11 bases that match TRBD2. V dropped 3 bases and J dropped 10; count of bases not matched to a gene: 8. Germline CDR1 SEHNR, CDR2 FQNEAQ (reference sequence). This CDR3 is built from 15 residues. The full variable domain, its missing parts supplied by reference TRBV7-9 and TRBJ2-1, is DTGVSQNPRHKITKRGQNVTFRCDPISEHNRLYWYRQTLGQGPEFLTYFQNEAQLEKSRLLSDRFSAERPKGSFSTLEIQRTEQGDSAMYLCASSLVSGRVGEQFFGPGTRLTVL.

J is TRBJ1-5 and V is TRBV6-1; TRBD1 agrees at 7 bases. The V segment lost 7 bases and the J segment 6 bases; nucleotides outside the gene matches: 9. The CDR3 is 14 amino acids. Germline V CDR1 and CDR2: MNHNS, SASEGT. CDR3 in DNA: TGTGCCAGCACGATCGGACAGGTTGTTCAGCCCCAGCATTTT. It encodes CASTIGQVVQPQHF.

V and J are TRBV28 and TRBJ1-2, with D possibly TRBD1 on 6 matching bases. Deletions cut 4 bases from V and 3 bases from J, with 12 bases between. Germline lookup yields CDR1 MDHEN and CDR2 SYDVKM. The CDR3 totals 14 residues. The CDR3 region is CASSSTGRDYGYTF. Written as DNA, the CDR3 is TGTGCCAGCAGTTCTACAGGGAGAGACTATGGCTACACCTTC.

The chain links TRBV7-3 to TRBJ2-2; no definite D call. The CDR3 contains 14 residues. Germline-derived CDR1 and CDR2 are SGHTA and FQGTGA. Trimming cost V 1 base and J 6 bases, with 9 bases left between them. The CDR3 reads CASSLISDAGELFF. CDR3 DNA sequence: TGTGCCAGCAGCTTAATTAGTGACGCCGGGGAGCTGTTTTTT.

The gene calls are TRBV10-3 and TRBJ2-2; D perhaps matches TRBD2 (6 bases). Germline V gene data show CDR1 as ENHRY and CDR2 as SYGVKD. V lost 6 bases, J lost 3 bases, and 11 bases lay in between. The length of the CDR3 is 14 residues. This chain's CDR3 is CAISPSEDTGELFF. In DNA, the CDR3 is TGTGCCATCAGCCCTAGCGAGGACACCGGGGAGCTGTTTTTT.

V and J are TRBV4-1 and TRBJ1-6, with D perhaps matching TRBD1 (5 bases). Germline lookup yields CDR1 MGHRA and CDR2 YSYEKL. V lost 0 bases to trimming and J lost 5 bases, with 11 bases between them. The CDR3 consists of 16 residues. The CDR3 loop is CASSQERDGHNSPLHF. CDR3 bases: TGCGCCAGCAGCCAAGAACGGGACGGACATAATTCACCCCTCCACTTT.

This clone was detected once. CDR3 region: CASSLSGRNTIYF. The CDR3 DNA sequence: TGTGCCAGCAGTTTAAGTGGACGAAACACCATATATTTT. The chain links TRBV28 to TRBJ1-3; D gene uncertain. Trimming cost V 2 bases and J 5 bases, with 7 bases left between them. Per germline, CDR1 MDHEN and CDR2 SYDVKM. The CDR3 runs 13 residues.

The chain combines TRBV30 with TRBJ2-1; 9 nucleotides align to TRBD1. This CDR3 contains 14 residues. V dropped 5 bases and J dropped 2; count of bases not matched to a gene: 4. Germline V gene lookup returns CDR1 GTSNPN and CDR2 SVGIG (reference sequence). CDR3 in DNA: TGTGCCTGGGGGACAGGGCTAACCTACAATGAGCAGTTCTTC. Amino acid sequence: CAWGTGLTYNEQFF.

The chain carries TRBV5-4 and TRBJ2-1, with 8 positions matching TRBD2. CDR3 length: 15 amino acids. The trim removed 0 bases at V and 3 bases at J, leaving 2 bases unmatched. Germline lookup yields CDR1 SGHNT and CDR2 YYREEE (reference sequence). Here the CDR3 DNA reads TGTGCCAGCAGCTTGGGAGCGGGAGTCTACAATGAGCAGTTCTTC. Translation: CASSLGAGVYNEQFF.

This chain uses TRBV28 with TRBJ2-2; no firm D call. Trimming removed 5 bases at V and 1 base at J, with 14 bases between. The length of the CDR3 is 16 residues. From germline, CDR1 is MDHEN and CDR2 SYDVKM. CDR3 loop: CASSPPADGNTGELFF. CDR3 DNA: TGTGCCAGCAGTCCCCCCGCGGACGGGAACACCGGGGAGCTGTTTTTT. The full variable domain, rest sourced from reference TRBV28 and TRBJ2-2, is DVKVTQSSRYLVKRTGEKVFLECVQDMDHENMFWYRQDPGLGLRLIYFSYDVKMKEKGDIPEGYSVSREKKERFSLILESASTNQTSMYLCASSPPADGNTGELFFGEGSRLTVL.

The chain combines TRBV11-3 with TRBJ2-5; D is tentatively TRBD1 or TRBD2 (6 bases each). V lost 4 bases and J lost 5, with 14 bases in between. Per the germline V gene, CDR1 is SGHNT and CDR2 is YENEEA. The CDR3 runs 14 residues. CDR3 sequence (DNA): TGTGCCAGCAGCTCACATGGGGGGCTTGAGACCCAGTACTTC. The encoded protein is CASSSHGGLETQYF.

The V gene is TRBV30, the J gene TRBJ2-2, with TRBD2 matching over 7 bases. The CDR3 extends over 15 amino acids. The J segment lost 4 bases and the V segment lost 5 bases, leaving 10 bases of the junction unmatched. The V gene's germline CDR1 is GTSNPN and CDR2 SVGIG (reference sequence). The CDR3 DNA reads as TGTGCCTGGGGACCGGGGAGGGCGGGCACCGGGGAGCTGTTTTTT. Protein sequence: CAWGPGRAGTGELFF.

This chain connects TRBV28 to TRBJ2-7; TRBD2 aligns across 11 bases. V lost 5 bases and J lost 7; bases outside the gene matches: 13. The CDR3 length is 16 residues. Germline CDR1 is MDHEN and CDR2 is SYDVKM. CDR3 amino acids: CASSVSSGRPTGEQYF. CDR3 bases: TGTGCCAGCAGTGTATCTAGCGGGAGGCCCACCGGGGAGCAGTACTTC.